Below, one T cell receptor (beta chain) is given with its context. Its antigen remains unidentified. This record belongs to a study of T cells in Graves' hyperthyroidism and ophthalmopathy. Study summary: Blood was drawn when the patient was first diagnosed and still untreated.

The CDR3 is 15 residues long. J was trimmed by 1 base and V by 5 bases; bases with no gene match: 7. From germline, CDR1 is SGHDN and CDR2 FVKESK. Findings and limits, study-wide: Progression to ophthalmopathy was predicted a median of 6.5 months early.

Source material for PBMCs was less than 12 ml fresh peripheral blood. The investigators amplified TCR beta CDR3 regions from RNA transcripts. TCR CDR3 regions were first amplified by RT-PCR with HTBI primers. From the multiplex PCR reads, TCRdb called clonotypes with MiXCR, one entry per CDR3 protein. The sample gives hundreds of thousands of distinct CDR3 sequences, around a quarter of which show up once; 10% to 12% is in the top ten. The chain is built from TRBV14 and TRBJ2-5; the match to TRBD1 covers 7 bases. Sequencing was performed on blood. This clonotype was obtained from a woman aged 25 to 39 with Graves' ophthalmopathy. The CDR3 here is CASSFRTGLQETQYF. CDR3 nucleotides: TGTGCCAGCAGCTTCCGGACAGGCCTCCAAGAGACCCAGTACTTC.